The entry below describes one TCR beta chain. The antigen remains unidentified. The data were obtained in a study of blood T cells in healthy people across ages. The length of the CDR3 is 15 residues. Per the germline V gene, CDR1 is SEHNR and CDR2 is FQNEAQ (reference sequence). V lost 5 bases to trimming and J lost 8 bases, with 21 bases between them. Study-wide results and limits: With age, beta diversity per million T cells declined roughly linearly, significantly by over 35.

PCR was performed a second time for roughly 7 to 11 cycles using a sample-barcoded 5' primer and a J-beta primer mix. Each cDNA molecule was tagged by a template-switch adaptor with 12 random nucleotides. TCRdb reanalysed the 5' RACE reads using MiXCR and keeps one entry per CDR3 protein. The sample gives around 1,500,000 distinct CDR3 sequences, approximately 28% of which show up once; roughly 8% is in the top ten. The sequence derives from a woman aged 25 to 39 in good health. This chain links TRBV7-9 with TRBJ1-2; the D gene is possibly TRBD1 (5 bases). Sequencing was carried out using blood. The CDR3 DNA reads as TGTGCCAGCAGCGCCAGGGCGTTGGACCCTTTCGGCTACACCTTC. Its protein product is CASSARALDPFGYTF.